Below, 30 T cell receptor beta chains from the same sample are listed, as sequenced in a study of blood T cell repertoires in COVID-19. Profiling relied on immunoSEQ multiplex PCR, and the TCRdb table lists in-frame clones only, not all of them. There are 250,000 to 350,000 clones in the sample; 88% occur only once, and roughly 12% lies in the top ten. Sequenced sample: peripheral blood. Receptors originate from a woman aged 30 to 39 with COVID-19, enrolled during active disease.

The V call is TRBV15, the J call TRBJ1-3, with D possibly matching TRBD1 (5 bases). Germline V lookup: CDR1 LNHNV, CDR2 YYDKDF (reference sequence). V lost 0 bases, J lost 4 bases, and 13 bases lay in between. This CDR3 is 16 amino acids long. Here the CDR3 reads CATSRDLEEGGNTIYF. The DNA of the CDR3 is TGTGCCACCAGCAGAGATCTTGAGGAGGGGGGAAACACCATATATTTT.

The count of this clone is one. The chain uses TRBV28 and TRBJ1-2, with 10 bases lining up with TRBD1. V shed 10 bases and J 8 bases; nucleotides not matched to a gene: 13. CDR3 size: 14 residues. Per the germline V gene, CDR1 is MDHEN and CDR2 is SYDVKM. The CDR3 protein is CATRGTGDERGYTF. In nucleotides, the CDR3 is TGTGCCACCCGTGGGACAGGGGACGAGAGGGGCTACACCTTC.

This chain links TRBV24-1 with TRBJ2-2; D gene uncertain. The CDR3 consists of 13 residues. Germline-derived CDR1 and CDR2 are KGHDR and SFDVKD. The germline V and J ends were trimmed by 0 bases and 7 bases, with 5 bases remaining between them. CDR3 in amino acids: CATSDLYNGELFF. The CDR3 DNA follows: TGTGCCACCAGTGATTTGTATAACGGGGAGCTGTTTTTT.

The chain joins TRBV7-2 to TRBJ2-7; TRBD2 matches 14 bases. The V gene's germline CDR1 is SGHTA and CDR2 FQGNSA. Unmatched junction bases numbered 6, after V lost 8 bases and J lost 6 bases. The CDR3 extends over 14 amino acids. The CDR3 sequence: CASELTSGRGEQYF. CDR3 in DNA: TGTGCCAGCGAATTGACTAGCGGGAGGGGCGAGCAGTACTTC.

The chain has TRBV10-1 and TRBJ2-2; D is perhaps TRBD1 (5 bases). CDR1 is WNHNN and CDR2 is SYGVQD in the germline V gene (reference sequence). The CDR3 is made up of 13 amino acids. V lost 3 bases to trimming and J lost 3 bases, with 5 bases between them. As DNA, the CDR3 is TGCGCCAGCAGTGACAGGGACACCGGGGAGCTGTTTTTT. Its protein product is CASSDRDTGELFF.

The chain joins TRBV13 to TRBJ2-5, with TRBD2 matching 11 bases. Germline CDR1 and CDR2: PRHDT and FYEKMQ (reference sequence). This CDR3 contains 19 residues. V lost 5 bases and J lost 4; bases outside the gene matches: 18. CDR3 nucleotides: TGTGCCAGCAGCCCCCCTAGGACTAGCGGGCGACCAGTAGGAGAGACCCAGTACTTC. As protein: CASSPPRTSGRPVGETQYF.

The rearrangement uses TRBV9 and TRBJ2-1; 8 bases fit TRBD2. CDR1 SGDLS and CDR2 YYNGEE come from the germline V gene. The CDR3 extends over 15 amino acids. V was clipped by 0 bases and J by 7 bases; unmatched bases: 6. For the CDR3, the DNA is TGTGCCAGCAGCGTAGGCGGGAGGCTTAGGAATGAGCAGTTCTTC. Protein: CASSVGGRLRNEQFF.

The gene calls are TRBV4-1 and TRBJ2-7; D not certain. CDR1 and CDR2 from the germline V gene are MGHRA and YSYEKL. CDR3 length: 15 amino acids. Deletions cut 3 bases from V and 3 bases from J, with 15 bases between. CDR3 protein: CASSQFSAVLYEQYF. The CDR3, as DNA: TGCGCCAGCAGCCAGTTCAGCGCTGTACTCTACGAGCAGTACTTC.

The rearrangement links TRBV18 to TRBJ1-4; 7 bases align to TRBD1. The trim removed 2 bases at V and 4 bases at J, leaving 1 base unmatched. The CDR3 consists of 14 residues. Germline V lookup: CDR1 KGHSH, CDR2 LQKENI. Here the CDR3 reads CASSPAGGNEKLFF. CDR3 in DNA: TGTGCCAGCTCACCAGCAGGGGGTAATGAAAAACTGTTTTTT.

This clone was detected only once. The chain couples TRBV28 to TRBJ2-7; no clear D gene. The CDR3 consists of 14 residues. Germline assignment: CDR1 MDHEN and CDR2 SYDVKM. Deletions cut 2 bases from V and 2 bases from J, with 10 bases between. The CDR3 loop reads CASSLLTEPYEQYF. In DNA form, the CDR3 reads TGTGCCAGCAGTTTACTGACGGAGCCCTACGAGCAGTACTTC.

The chain recombines TRBV14 with TRBJ2-7; tentatively, D is TRBD1 (6 bases). In germline, CDR1 is SGHDN, CDR2 FVKESK. V gave up 8 bases and J gave up 5 bases, with 16 bases separating them. The CDR3 has 13 residues. The CDR3: CASSTGLVNEQYF. CDR3 DNA: TGTGCCAGCTCAACAGGGTTGGTCAACGAGCAGTACTTC.

This chain joins TRBV3-1 (or the pseudogene TRBV3-2) and TRBJ1-5; weak D call: TRBD1 (5 bases). V was pared by 1 base and J by 4 bases, with 8 bases between. This CDR3 comprises 14 residues. Germline-derived CDR1 and CDR2 are LGHDT and YNNKEL (reference sequence). The DNA of the CDR3 is TGTGCCAGCAGCCAAGGGCCAGGGAATCAGCCCCAGCATTTT. Translating gives CASSQGPGNQPQHF.

This clone came up once. This chain connects TRBV11-2 to TRBJ2-2, with 7 bases aligning to TRBD1. The CDR3 covers 16 residues. The V gene end was trimmed by 0 bases and the J gene end by 7 bases; junction bases not matched to a gene: 8. Germline V CDR1 and CDR2: SGHAT, FQNNGV. The chain's CDR3 is CASSLDLGQGDGELFF. CDR3 sequence (DNA): TGTGCCAGCAGCTTAGATCTGGGCCAGGGGGACGGGGAGCTGTTTTTT.

The chain recombines TRBV5-4 with TRBJ2-1; 7 bases are a match to TRBD1. V was pared by 0 bases and J by 10 bases, with 4 bases of the junction left unmatched. The germline V gene has CDR1 SGHNT and CDR2 YYREEE (reference sequence). CDR3 length: 13 amino acids. CDR3 protein: CASSLEQGQEQFF. As DNA, the CDR3 is TGTGCCAGCAGCTTGGAACAGGGGCAAGAGCAGTTCTTC.

The rearrangement uses TRBV6-6 and TRBJ2-7; 7 nucleotides match TRBD1. The CDR3 contains 13 residues. V was clipped by 6 bases and J by 5 bases; unmatched bases: 7. Germline-derived CDR1 and CDR2 are MNHNY and SVGAGI (reference sequence). The CDR3 DNA follows: TGTGCCAGCAGACCGGGACAGTCCCACGAGCAGTACTTC. It is translated as CASRPGQSHEQYF.

This chain joins TRBV7-2 and TRBJ2-4, with a tentative D call TRBD1 (6 bases). CDR3 size: 13 residues. V dropped 4 bases and J dropped 4 bases, with 8 bases sitting between them. Germline-derived CDR1 and CDR2 are SGHTA and FQGNSA. CDR3 amino acids: CASSSQGKNIQYF. The CDR3 DNA reads as TGTGCCAGCAGCTCCCAGGGGAAAAACATTCAGTACTTC. The full variable domain, rest sourced from reference TRBV7-2 and TRBJ2-4, is GAGVSQSPSNKVTEKGKDVELRCDPISGHTALYWYRQSLGQGLEFLIYFQGNSAPDKSGLPSDRFSAERTGGSVSTLTIQRTQQEDSAVYLCASSSQGKNIQYFGAGTRLSVL.

The rearrangement uses TRBV10-3 and TRBJ2-7; perhaps TRBD1 as D (6 bases). Germline CDR1 and CDR2: ENHRY and SYGVKD. V lost 3 bases to trimming and J lost 6 bases, with 12 bases between them. The length of the CDR3 is 13 residues. This chain's CDR3 is CAISDFRDTEQYF. CDR3 DNA sequence: TGTGCCATCAGTGATTTCCGGGACACCGAGCAGTACTTC.

V gene TRBV5-4 combines with J gene TRBJ2-7, with 8 positions matching TRBD2. V shed 3 bases, J shed 7 bases, and the junction held 3 bases outside the gene matches. The CDR3 contains 12 residues. Germline V gene data show CDR1 as SGHNT and CDR2 as YYREEE (reference sequence). The CDR3 region is CASSSVAGEQYF. DNA for the CDR3: TGTGCCAGCAGCTCAGTAGCGGGGGAGCAGTACTTC.

The V gene is TRBV5-1, the J gene TRBJ2-7; 8 bases are shared with TRBD2. The CDR3 runs 14 residues. The germline CDR1 and CDR2 sequences are SGHRS and YFSETQ. V dropped 4 bases and J dropped 2; count of bases not matched to a gene: 5. The CDR3 coding sequence is TGCGCCAGCAGCCCGAGCGGGAGCGCCTACGAGCAGTACTTC. Translation: CASSPSGSAYEQYF.

The chain recombines TRBV30 with TRBJ1-6; D may be TRBD1 (6 bases). V gave up 4 bases and J gave up 11 bases, with 15 bases separating them. The CDR3 runs to 13 residues. Germline V gene lookup returns CDR1 GTSNPN and CDR2 SVGIG (reference sequence). CDR3 DNA sequence: TGTGCCTGGACAGGGCAGGGGCTAACACCCCTCCACTTT. This translates into CAWTGQGLTPLHF.

The chain carries TRBV24-1 and TRBJ2-7, with TRBD2 matching 7 bases. The CDR3 runs 16 residues. Germline loops: CDR1 KGHDR, CDR2 SFDVKD. Trimming removed 4 bases from V and 6 bases from J; junction bases left unmatched: 14. The CDR3 region is CATSESGGSSPAEQYF. CDR3 nucleotides: TGTGCCACCAGTGAGTCTGGCGGGAGCTCCCCAGCCGAGCAGTACTTC.

The CDR3 sequence is CATSREAGWQETQYF. The CDR3 region has the DNA TGTGCCACCAGCAGAGAGGCAGGGTGGCAAGAGACCCAGTACTTC. The chain joins TRBV15 to TRBJ2-5, with D perhaps TRBD1 (5 bases). The germline V and J ends were trimmed by 0 bases and 2 bases, with 10 bases remaining between them. The CDR3 is made up of 15 amino acids. The germline CDR1 and CDR2 sequences are LNHNV and YYDKDF (reference sequence).

This clone was counted once. This sequence joins TRBV19 and TRBJ2-7, with D tentatively TRBD2 (5 bases). Germline CDR1 is LNHDA and CDR2 is SQIVND (reference sequence). This CDR3 is built from 13 residues. Trimming took off 3 bases at V and 4 bases at J, with 10 bases between the two ends. The CDR3 coding sequence is TGTGCCAGTAGTATTACCTCGGGGTACGAGCAGTACTTC. It translates to CASSITSGYEQYF.

The chain carries TRBV9 and TRBJ2-3; D is unclear. The CDR3 has 16 amino acids. Germline V lookup: CDR1 SGDLS, CDR2 YYNGEE. The V end was cut by 2 bases, the J end by 2 bases, with 15 bases between. CDR3 sequence: CASSVPLEPSTDTQYF. The CDR3 DNA follows: TGTGCCAGCAGCGTCCCCCTAGAGCCCTCCACAGATACGCAGTATTTT.

For this clone: The sample holds other DNA sequences that translate to the same CDR3. The V call is TRBV6-2 or TRBV6-3, the J call TRBJ2-3; 10 bases align to TRBD2. This CDR3 has 15 residues. V lost 4 bases and J lost 3; bases outside the gene matches: 4. Looked up from germline, CDR1 is MNHEY and CDR2 is SVGEGT. The chain's CDR3 is CASSLSGRETDTQYF. In DNA, the CDR3 is TGTGCCAGCAGTTTGAGCGGGAGGGAAACAGATACGCAGTATTTT.

The rearrangement uses TRBV7-9 and TRBJ2-3; tentatively, D is TRBD1 (6 bases). Trimming took 1 base from V and 2 from J, leaving 10 bases between them. The CDR3 is 15 amino acids. The germline CDR1 and CDR2 sequences are SEHNR and FQNEAQ (reference sequence). The CDR3 bases are TGTGCCAGCAGCTTAGTGGGGGCCCCCACAGATACGCAGTATTTT. Protein: CASSLVGAPTDTQYF.

The J gene is TRBJ1-5, the V gene TRBV28; tentative D call: TRBD1 (5 bases). This CDR3 has 15 amino acids. From germline, CDR1 is MDHEN and CDR2 SYDVKM. The V end lost 6 bases, the J end lost 3 bases, and 15 bases lay between the germline ends. The CDR3 sequence is CASSPRGVYNQPQHF. The CDR3 DNA is TGTGCCAGCAGCCCCCGGGGGGTATACAATCAGCCCCAGCATTTT.

The chain is built from TRBV3-1 (or the pseudogene TRBV3-2) and TRBJ2-1, with TRBD2 matching over 7 bases. In germline, CDR1 is LGHDT, CDR2 YNNKEL (reference sequence). Germline trimming cut 1 base from V and 8 bases from J; bases unmatched to any gene: 2. This CDR3 has 13 residues. CDR3 sequence reads: CASSQGAGDEQFF. DNA of the CDR3: TGTGCCAGCAGCCAAGGGGCGGGGGATGAGCAGTTCTTC.

This chain uses TRBV23-1 with TRBJ2-4, with 7 bases aligning to TRBD2. TRBV23-1 is an ORF; its function is uncertain. V lost 8 bases, J lost 0 bases, and 22 bases stayed unmatched. The CDR3 runs to 20 residues. The CDR3 sequence: CASGLGKMRKWDTAKNIQYF. CDR3 nucleotides: TGCGCCAGCGGACTAGGCAAGATGAGAAAGTGGGATACAGCCAAAAACATTCAGTACTTC.

V gene TRBV11-2 combines with J gene TRBJ2-2; D unclear. The CDR3 totals 13 residues. CDR1 is SGHAT and CDR2 is FQNNGV in the germline V gene. Trimming took 0 bases from V and 7 from J, leaving 6 bases between them. This chain's CDR3 is CASSLDRIGELFF. CDR3 nucleotides: TGTGCCAGCAGCTTAGATAGAATCGGGGAGCTGTTTTTT.